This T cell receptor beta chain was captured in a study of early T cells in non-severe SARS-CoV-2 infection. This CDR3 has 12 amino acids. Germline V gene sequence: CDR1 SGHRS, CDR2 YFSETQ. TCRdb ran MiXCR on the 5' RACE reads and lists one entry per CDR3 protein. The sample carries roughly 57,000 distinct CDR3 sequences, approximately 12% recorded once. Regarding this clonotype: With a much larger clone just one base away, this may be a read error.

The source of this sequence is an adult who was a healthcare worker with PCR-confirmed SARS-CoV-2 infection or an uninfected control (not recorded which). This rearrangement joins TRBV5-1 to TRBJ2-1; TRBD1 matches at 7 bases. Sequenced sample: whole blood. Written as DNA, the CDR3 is TGCGTCAGCAGCGCGACAGGGCGCGAGCAGTTCTTC. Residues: CVSSATGREQFF.